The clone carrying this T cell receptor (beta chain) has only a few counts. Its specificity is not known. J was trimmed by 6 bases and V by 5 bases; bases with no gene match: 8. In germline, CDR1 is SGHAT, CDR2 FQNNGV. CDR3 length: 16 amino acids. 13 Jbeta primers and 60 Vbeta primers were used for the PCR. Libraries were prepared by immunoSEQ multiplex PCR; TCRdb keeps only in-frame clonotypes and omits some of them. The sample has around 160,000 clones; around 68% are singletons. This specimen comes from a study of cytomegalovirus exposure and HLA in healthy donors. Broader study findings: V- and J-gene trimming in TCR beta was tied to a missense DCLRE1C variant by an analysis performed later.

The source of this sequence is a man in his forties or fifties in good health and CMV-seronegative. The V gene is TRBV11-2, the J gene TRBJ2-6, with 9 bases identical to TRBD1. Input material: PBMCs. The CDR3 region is CASSNTGGAEANVLTF. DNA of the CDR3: TGTGCCAGCAGCAATACAGGGGGCGCGGAGGCCAACGTCCTGACTTTC. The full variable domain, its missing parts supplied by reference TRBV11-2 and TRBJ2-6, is EAGVAQSPRYKIIEKRQSVAFWCNPISGHATLYWYQQILGQGPKLLIQFQNNGVVDDSQLPKDRFSAERLKGVDSTLKIQPAKLEDSAVYLCASSNTGGAEANVLTFGAGSRLTVL.